This TCR beta chain emerged from a study of control samples from healthy donors and cancer patients. The CDR3 contains 14 residues. Per the germline V gene, CDR1 is LNHDA and CDR2 is SQIVND (reference sequence). Trimming took off 6 bases at V and 7 bases at J, with 19 bases between the two ends. Assay used: immunoSEQ multiplex PCR; TCRdb lists only in-frame clones, some missing. The sample holds 110,000 or so clones; approximately 88% are singletons and the top ten take roughly 40%. The receptor's source is a man in his forties or fifties in good health. Sequencing was done on a sample of blood. J is TRBJ2-7 and V is TRBV19, with D perhaps matching TRBD2 (8 bases). CDR3 amino acids: CASRPREGAWEQYF. CDR3 nucleotide sequence: TGTGCCAGTAGGCCCCGGGAGGGGGCTTGGGAGCAGTACTTC.